One and the same sample provided the 5 T cell receptor beta chains below, sequenced in a study of T cells in Graves' hyperthyroidism and ophthalmopathy (dated by TCRdb to between 2019 and 2020). Receptor libraries were prepared by multiplex PCR. TCRdb records Illumina HiSeq 2000 as the sequencer. TCR beta CDR3 regions were amplified from RNA transcripts. The TCR CDR3 was subjected to a first round of RT-PCR using the HTBI primer set and the Qiagen OneStep RT-PCR kit. In TCRdb, the public reads were trimmed at Q25 with fastp and aligned with MiXCR, with productive beta chains retained. Each record represents a unique CDR3 protein, reported with the most common genes and DNA among its rows. The table for this sample lists fewer than 350,000 distinct CDR3 sequences; about 14% of them were counted only once. The ten largest clones add up to 7.8% of the sample. The sample was blood. These receptors were obtained from a woman in her 30s with Graves' hyperthyroidism that later progressed to Graves' ophthalmopathy.

The CDR3 region is CASSFGRQGTIYF. The CDR3 bases are TGTGCCAGCAGTTTTGGGCGACAGGGGACCATATATTTT. The V gene is TRBV28, the J gene TRBJ1-3; 8 positions agree with TRBD1. J gave up 10 bases and V 3 bases, and 5 bases lay outside the gene matches. Germline values: CDR1 MDHEN, CDR2 SYDVKM. This CDR3 contains 13 residues. The variable domain in full, with the rest retrieved from reference TRBV28 and TRBJ1-3, is DVKVTQSSRYLVKRTGEKVFLECVQDMDHENMFWYRQDPGLGLRLIYFSYDVKMKEKGDIPEGYSVSREKKERFSLILESASTNQTSMYLCASSFGRQGTIYFGEGSWLTVV.

About this clonotype itself: Germline is not matched at one junction end, which may reflect a read error. The chain uses TRBV7-3 and TRBJ2-1, with D unclear. This CDR3 comprises 15 residues. The germline gives CDR1 SGHTA, CDR2 FQGTGA. CDR3 sequence reads: CAGSLFQSSYNEQFF. CDR3 sequence (DNA): TGTGCCGGCAGCTTGTTCCAGAGCTCCTACAATGAGCAGTTCTTC.

The table lists this clonotype with many counts. The chain has TRBV2 and TRBJ1-2; D may be TRBD1 (6 bases). Trimming pared 11 bases from V and 8 bases from J, leaving 21 bases between. The CDR3 spans 13 residues. Germline V gives CDR1 SNHLY, CDR2 FYNNEI. The CDR3: CACLSRGRGGYTF. The CDR3, as DNA: TGTGCCTGCCTGTCGCGGGGGCGCGGCGGCTACACCTTC.

This clonotype was seen repeatedly, ten times or more. CDR3 region: CASTQGSYNEQFF. CDR3 DNA sequence: TGTGCCAGCACCCAGGGCTCCTACAATGAGCAGTTCTTC. V and J are TRBV28 and TRBJ2-1, with D possibly being TRBD1 (5 bases). CDR1 MDHEN and CDR2 SYDVKM come from the germline V gene. Between the trimmed V and J ends, which lost 7 bases and 0 bases, there was a span of 7 bases. This CDR3 contains 13 residues.

This clonotype showed up many times. The rearrangement joins TRBV12-3 or TRBV12-4 to TRBJ1-4; unclear D gene. CDR3 length equals 13 residues. Trimming removed 6 bases from V and 11 bases from J, with 16 bases in between. CDR3 coding DNA: TGTGCCAGCAGCCCTGGGGTTGGTCCTAAACTGTTTTTT. Encoded protein: CASSPGVGPKLFF.